This TCR beta chain was retrieved from a study of a mutant IDH1 vaccine in newly diagnosed glioma. The overall study: Administration of eight vaccinations to patients took place in weeks 1, 3, 5, 7, 11, 15, 19, 23. The treated population exhibited a male proportion of roughly 62%, a female proportion of about 38%, and a mean age of around 40 years. Prior therapy was radiotherapy, temozolomide, or both; most received both.

V was trimmed by 3 bases and J by 3 bases, leaving 12 bases between them. The CDR3 is 15 residues long. Germline V CDR1 and CDR2: MNHNS, SASEGT. Profiled with immunoSEQ multiplex PCR; TCRdb holds only in-frame clones, not every one. The table records about 53,000 clones, 84% of them present only once. This clone is labeled as medium-sized. Its antigen is unknown. The time point is: week 5, during vaccination. All doses held 300 ug of mutant IDH1 20-mer peptide, with topical imiquimod. The specimen comprised PBMCs, sampled from a glioma patient whose treatment included an IDH1 peptide vaccine. This clonotype originated in a woman aged 45-65 years with glioma. The chain combines TRBV6-1 with TRBJ1-5; perhaps TRBD1 as D (5 bases). The CDR3 spells CASSEGGFPNQPQHF. CDR3 nucleotide sequence: TGTGCCAGCAGTGAGGGGGGGTTCCCCAATCAGCCCCAGCATTTT.